Listed below are T cell receptor beta chains from one sample, sequenced in a study of T-cell memory formation after mild COVID-19. TCRdb recomputed calls from the 5' RACE reads with MiXCR, one row per CDR3 protein. The table includes hundreds of thousands of distinct CDR3 sequences, around 21% detected once. What was sequenced was PBMCs or a T cell subset sorted from them (not recorded which). The receptors originated from an adult woman who had mild COVID-19 (a few samples of this study predate the infection). Cell type and time point are not known. Both conserved end residues are part of each CDR3. Each record gives: D gene, J gene, clone size, V gene, CDR3 protein, CDR3 DNA. D genes are given only for firm matches. Expanded clones get a size class; other rows say once, few or many, or leave the size out.

TRBD1 | TRBJ1-1 | NA | TRBV7-2 | CASSFPTGGLNTEAFF | TGTGCCAGCAGCTTTCCTACAGGGGGCTTGAACACTGAAGCTTTCTTT
NA | TRBJ1-1 | many | TRBV10-2 | CASREGRLNTEAFF | TGCGCCAGCAGGGAGGGACGGCTGAACACTGAAGCTTTCTTT
NA | TRBJ2-7 | NA | TRBV15 | CATSRVLGASYEQYF | TGTGCCACCAGCAGAGTCCTCGGGGCCTCCTACGAGCAGTACTTC
NA | TRBJ1-5 | NA | TRBV7-9 | CASSFGGINQPQHF | TGTGCCAGCAGCTTCGGGGGAATTAATCAGCCCCAGCATTTT
NA | TRBJ1-5 | NA | TRBV7-9 | CASSSHNQPQHF | TGTGCCAGCAGCTCCCATAATCAGCCCCAGCATTTT
NA | TRBJ2-7 | medium-sized | TRBV27 | CASSWAGPTYEQYF | TGTGCCAGCAGTTGGGCAGGGCCCACCTACGAGCAGTACTTC
TRBD2 | TRBJ2-3 | NA | TRBV11-2 | CASSHPQRGGLDTQYF | TGTGCCAGCAGCCACCCCCAGCGGGGGGGCCTAGATACGCAGTATTTT
TRBD1 | TRBJ2-1 | many | TRBV25-1 | CASSEGQLNEQFF | TGTGCCAGCAGTGAGGGACAGCTCAATGAGCAGTTCTTC
NA | TRBJ2-1 | few | TRBV5-1 | CASSLAQEYNEQFF | TGCGCCAGCAGCTTGGCCCAGGAGTACAATGAGCAGTTCTTC
NA | TRBJ2-7 | NA | TRBV20-1 | CSARARRSSYEQYF | TGCAGTGCTAGAGCTCGTAGGAGCTCCTACGAGCAGTACTTC
NA | TRBJ2-7 | NA | TRBV7-9 | CASSLDSREHEQYF | TGTGCCAGCAGCTTAGACTCCAGGGAGCACGAGCAGTACTTC
TRBD2 | TRBJ2-1 | NA | TRBV7-6 | CASSLAAAGGYNEQFF | TGTGCCAGCAGCTTAGCCGCGGCGGGAGGATACAATGAGCAGTTCTTC
NA | TRBJ1-1 | few | TRBV7-8 | CASSRVGGMGNTEAFF | TGTGCCAGCAGCAGAGTCGGAGGGATGGGGAACACTGAAGCTTTCTTT
TRBD2 | TRBJ2-1 | few | TRBV24-1 | CATSDSGLGANEQFF | TGTGCCACCAGTGATTCGGGACTAGGCGCCAATGAGCAGTTCTTC
TRBD1 | TRBJ1-3 | NA | TRBV12-3/TRBV12-4 | CASSLAGQGDPGNTIYF | TGTGCCAGCAGTTTAGCAGGACAGGGAGATCCTGGAAACACCATATATTTT
NA | TRBJ2-3 | many | TRBV20-1 | CSARNQDTDTQYF | TGCAGTGCTAGAAATCAGGACACAGATACGCAGTATTTT
TRBD1 | TRBJ1-5 | NA | TRBV20-1 | CSASRTGLSQPQHF | TGCAGTGCTAGTAGGACAGGGTTAAGTCAGCCCCAGCATTTT
NA | TRBJ2-7 | NA | TRBV5-1 | CASGPGQGAYEQYF | TGCGCCAGCGGCCCCGGGCAGGGCGCGTACGAGCAGTACTTC
TRBD2 | TRBJ2-7 | few | TRBV9 | CASSVASGRYEQYF | TGTGCCAGCAGCGTAGCTAGCGGGAGGTACGAGCAGTACTTC
TRBD1 | TRBJ2-7 | NA | TRBV29-1 | CSVQTGSSYEQYF | TGCAGCGTTCAGACAGGGAGCTCCTACGAGCAGTACTTC
NA | TRBJ2-7 | few | TRBV11-2 | CASSTYRFVPYEQYF | TGTGCCAGCAGCACATACAGGTTTGTTCCCTACGAGCAGTACTTC
NA | TRBJ2-2 | NA | TRBV7-8 | CASRSPKRGLTGELFF | TGTGCCAGCAGGAGTCCGAAACGGGGGCTCACCGGGGAGCTGTTTTTT
TRBD2 | TRBJ2-3 | few | TRBV7-3 | CASSVGGSLAGTTLDTQYF | TGTGCCAGCAGCGTGGGGGGGTCATTAGCGGGAACTACACTAGATACGCAGTATTTT
NA | TRBJ2-3 | NA | TRBV5-1 | CASSSMGGYRNTDTQYF | TGCGCCAGCAGCTCCATGGGGGGATACCGGAACACAGATACGCAGTATTTT
NA | TRBJ2-7 | NA | TRBV5-6 | CASSLRALGGYEQYF | TGTGCCAGCAGCTTACGAGCACTCGGGGGTTACGAGCAGTACTTC
NA | TRBJ2-1 | NA | TRBV7-6 | CASSWGGQGDYNEQFF | TGTGCCAGCAGCTGGGGGGGGCAGGGGGATTACAATGAGCAGTTCTTC
NA | TRBJ1-1 | many | TRBV15 | CATSRADLLNTEAFF | TGTGCCACCAGCAGGGCGGACCTGCTGAACACTGAAGCTTTCTTT
TRBD2 | TRBJ2-3 | NA | TRBV4-1 | CASSQGTGTSGGRVGADTQYF | TGCGCCAGCAGCCAGGGTACCGGGACTAGCGGGGGGCGGGTTGGCGCAGATACGCAGTATTTT
NA | TRBJ1-6 | NA | TRBV5-1 | CASSLGQVESSPLHF | TGCGCCAGCAGCTTGGGGCAGGTAGAAAGTTCACCCCTCCACTTT
TRBD1 | TRBJ1-1 | many | TRBV7-2 | CASSSPTGEGGAFF | TGTGCCAGCAGCTCCCCCACAGGGGAAGGGGGAGCTTTCTTT
NA | TRBJ1-1 | NA | TRBV3-1 | CASSTLRGLEAFF | TGTGCCAGCAGCACACTCCGGGGACTTGAAGCTTTCTTT
TRBD2 | TRBJ2-1 | many | TRBV20-1 | CSARTPPGLAGVGNEQFF | TGCAGTGCTAGAACACCCCCCGGACTAGCGGGAGTAGGGAATGAGCAGTTCTTC
NA | TRBJ1-4 | few | TRBV7-9 | CASSEDGSATNEKLFF | TGTGCCAGCAGCGAGGACGGATCCGCAACTAATGAAAAACTGTTTTTT
NA | TRBJ2-7 | few | TRBV6-2/TRBV6-3 | CASSYKGSFSYEQYF | TGTGCCAGCAGTTACAAGGGGTCGTTCTCCTACGAGCAGTACTTC
NA | TRBJ2-3 | few | TRBV19 | CASSIGGVITDTQYF | TGTGCCAGTAGTATAGGCGGGGTGATCACAGATACGCAGTATTTT
TRBD2 | TRBJ2-1 | NA | TRBV19 | CASSILAGDRGEQFF | TGTGCCAGTAGTATACTAGCGGGAGACCGGGGTGAGCAGTTCTTC
NA | TRBJ1-3 | NA | TRBV20-1 | CSASGGAGNTIYF | TGCAGTGCTAGCGGGGGGGCTGGAAACACCATATATTTT
NA | TRBJ2-3 | few | TRBV24-1 | CATSDLSSTTDTQYF | TGTGCCACCAGTGATTTAAGCTCCACCACAGATACGCAGTATTTT
TRBD2 | TRBJ2-1 | few | TRBV7-2 | CASSFRPSGGYNEQFF | TGTGCCAGCAGCTTCCGTCCTAGCGGGGGCTATAATGAGCAGTTCTTC
NA | TRBJ2-1 | NA | TRBV24-1 | CATSDHTGLGVGSYNEQFF | TGTGCCACCAGTGACCATACAGGACTTGGAGTCGGCTCCTACAATGAGCAGTTCTTC
TRBD2 | TRBJ2-3 | NA | TRBV27 | CASQGLAWGGDTQYF | TGTGCCAGCCAGGGACTAGCGTGGGGAGGAGATACGCAGTATTTT
NA | TRBJ1-1 | few | TRBV29-1 | CSVVGGNTEAFF | TGCAGCGTTGTCGGGGGTAACACTGAAGCTTTCTTT
TRBD1 | TRBJ1-3 | NA | TRBV6-5 | CASRLTGTGAGNTIYF | TGTGCCAGCAGACTAACCGGGACAGGGGCTGGAAACACCATATATTTT
NA | TRBJ1-1 | NA | TRBV19 | CASSIDFRERAEAFF | TGTGCCAGTAGTATAGATTTCAGGGAAAGGGCGGAAGCTTTCTTT
NA | TRBJ2-3 | NA | TRBV9 | CASSPRLLRGSSSTDTQYF | TGTGCCAGCAGCCCACGACTCCTACGGGGGTCCTCAAGCACAGATACGCAGTATTTT
NA | TRBJ1-1 | few | TRBV12-3/TRBV12-4 | CASSLGLAVEAFF | TGTGCCAGCAGTTTAGGGTTGGCCGTTGAAGCTTTCTTT
NA | TRBJ2-3 | NA | TRBV20-1 | CSVGRPGADTQYF | TGCAGTGTCGGACGGCCCGGCGCAGATACGCAGTATTTT
NA | TRBJ2-5 | NA | TRBV7-7 | CASSLTGTAQPETQYF | TGTGCCAGCAGCTTAACCGGGACTGCCCAGCCGGAGACCCAGTACTTC
NA | TRBJ2-1 | NA | TRBV7-3 | CASSLTLDTSSYNEQFF | TGTGCCAGCAGCTTAACGCTGGACACTAGCTCCTACAATGAGCAGTTCTTC
NA | TRBJ1-3 | NA | TRBV6-2/TRBV6-3 | CASMETALPRSGNTIYF | TGTGCCAGCATGGAGACAGCTTTACCTCGCTCTGGAAACACCATATATTTT
TRBD1 | TRBJ1-2 | NA | TRBV6-5 | CASREGQVNYGYTF | TGTGCCAGCAGAGAGGGACAGGTTAACTATGGCTACACCTTC
NA | TRBJ1-1 | NA | TRBV24-1 | CATSDTGRETEAFF | TGTGCCACCAGTGACACGGGGAGAGAAACTGAAGCTTTCTTT
TRBD2 | TRBJ2-5 | NA | TRBV5-1 | CASSLDRLAGLKTQYF | TGCGCCAGCAGCTTGGACAGACTAGCGGGGTTGAAGACCCAGTACTTC
NA | TRBJ2-1 | few | TRBV30 | CAWSVLLVSGSYNEQFF | TGTGCCTGGAGTGTACTTCTGGTGAGCGGCTCCTACAATGAGCAGTTCTTC
TRBD1 | TRBJ2-2 | NA | TRBV29-1 | CSVQRDRGDTGELFF | TGCAGCGTCCAGAGGGACAGGGGGGATACCGGGGAGCTGTTTTTT
NA | TRBJ1-1 | NA | TRBV5-1 | CASSEALNTEAFF | TGCGCCAGCAGCGAGGCGTTGAACACTGAAGCTTTCTTT
NA | TRBJ2-5 | NA | TRBV21-1 | CARAGSGAQETQYF | TGTGCCAGGGCAGGTAGCGGGGCCCAAGAGACCCAGTACTTC
NA | TRBJ2-7 | few | TRBV4-1 | CASSQTPTWAHYEQYF | TGCGCCAGCAGCCAGACCCCGACGTGGGCTCACTACGAGCAGTACTTC